This T cell receptor (beta chain) originates from a study of blood T cell repertoires in COVID-19. Across the whole study: Samples representing acute and convalescent COVID-19 were sourced from the United States, Italy and Spain. Nucleic acid was either cDNA or gDNA, and it came from T cells, B-cell-depleted T cells, or PBMCs.

Clinical history reported by participants formed the basis on which cohorts were assigned. TCRdb keeps only in-frame clones here, not all; method: immunoSEQ multiplex PCR. The table lists approximately 320,000 clones, more than 90% of them singletons. The ends were cut back, 6 bases at V and 5 bases at J, with 9 bases in the middle. Per the germline V gene, CDR1 is KGHSH and CDR2 is LQKENI. The CDR3 loop spans 12 amino acids. The sample taken for sequencing was PBMCs or T cells enriched from blood (not recorded which). This chain connects TRBV18 to TRBJ2-3, with D possibly TRBD1 on 5 matching bases. The sequence came from a man aged 55 to 69 who had recovered from COVID-19. The CDR3 sequence is CASSLREDTQYF. CDR3 DNA sequence: TGTGCCAGCTCGCTCAGGGAAGATACGCAGTATTTT.